The TCR beta chain described here comes from a study of identical twins. Study-wide results and limits: Part of the zero-insertion signal could reflect confounding by invariant MAIT and iNKT cells.

As to this clonotype: Its specificity is unknown.

Unique molecular identifiers were in the cDNA, with template-switch universal primer binding. TCRdb re-analysed the 5' RACE reads in MiXCR, keeping a single row per CDR3 protein. The sample lists 500,000 or so distinct CDR3 sequences; 14% were seen once. CDR1 is SGHVS, CDR2 FNYEAQ, per germline. The CDR3 covers 17 residues. Trimming shortened V by 5 bases and J by 4 bases, and 20 bases separated the two germline ends. The sample was also reused in another study, on yellow fever vaccine responses in identical twins.

Sequencing input: CD4+ T cells sorted from blood. The chain has TRBV7-6 and TRBJ2-2; possible D gene TRBD2, 5 bases. This TCR was sampled from a woman in her late teens or twenties in good health. The CDR3 protein is CASSLVYSVASTGELFF. DNA for the CDR3: TGTGCCAGCAGCCTAGTATATTCGGTAGCGAGCACCGGGGAGCTGTTTTTT.